This TCR beta chain came from a study of blood T cell repertoires in COVID-19. This clone was counted between two and nine times. From germline, CDR1 is SNHLY and CDR2 FYNNEI. The V gene end was trimmed by 1 base and the J gene end by 15 bases; junction bases not matched to a gene: 6. This CDR3 is built from 12 residues. Source study methods: From reference gene primer amplification, estimates of nucleated cell counts were derived. Repertoires were generated with immunoSEQ multiplex PCR, while TCRdb's copy carries only in-frame clones and drops some. V, J and clone size reflect that table, while D and trimming were determined from the DNA. Of approximately 220,000 clones listed, less than 90% are singletons.

This TCR was recovered from a woman in her sixties who had recovered from COVID-19. The sequencing sample was made of peripheral blood. V usage is TRBV2 and J usage is TRBJ2-1, with TRBD1 matching over 7 bases. The CDR3 here is CASSEGGTVWFF. The DNA for the CDR3 is TGTGCCAGCAGTGAAGGGGGGACAGTGTGGTTCTTC.